The present T cell receptor beta chain was sequenced within a study of Ad26.COV2.S vaccination and SARS-CoV-2 variants. Sequencing used immunoSEQ multiplex PCR; TCRdb keeps in-frame clones, though not all of them. The data contain 240,000 or so clones, around 89% of them seen just once; the ten biggest clones take up approximately 11%. V dropped 3 bases and J dropped 7; count of bases not matched to a gene: 0. The CDR3 totals 14 residues. Germline V gene sequence: CDR1 KGHSH, CDR2 LQKENI. Treatment in this sample: some 19 received Ad26.COV2.S at low or high dose, single or two shots; about 5 received placebo; per-sample allocation not given. On day 63 after the first injection, vaccine and placebo recipients gave samples.

The source was peripheral blood, collected in a trial of Ad26.COV2.S vaccine versus placebo. This sequence joins TRBV18 and TRBJ1-6, with 10 bases that match TRBD1. The sequence was collected from a person between 18 and 59 years old who received the Ad26.COV2.S COVID-19 vaccine or a placebo. CDR3 DNA: TGTGCCAGCTCACCGACAGGGGGCAATTCACCCCTCCACTTT. This gives the protein CASSPTGGNSPLHF.